This passage covers 22 T cell receptor beta chains from one sample sequenced in a study of metastatic and nonmetastatic thyroid tumors. Ahead of thyroid surgery, no patient had received treatment of any kind. TCRdb re-analyzed the PCR reads using MiXCR. The table includes under 20,000 clones, roughly 15% detected once. Sequences were obtained from blood. The receptors were sampled from a male donor with papillary thyroid cancer or a benign thyroid nodule (not recorded which). Some clones in this sample may be carry-over from other donors' samples.

This clone appeared many times. This sequence may be a read error, since a much larger clone differs from it by one base. The rearrangement links TRBV6-2 or TRBV6-3 to TRBJ2-7; D uncertain. The CDR3 is 11 residues long. Between the trimmed V and J ends, which lost 8 bases and 3 bases, there was a span of 8 bases. From germline, CDR1 is MNHEY and CDR2 SVGEGT. The DNA of the CDR3 is TGTGCCAGCGGTCAAAACTACGAGCAGTACTTC. Its translation is CASGQNYEQYF.

This clone was recorded many times. The chain has TRBV12-3 or TRBV12-4 and TRBJ1-1; possibly TRBD1 for D (5 bases). Deletions cut 5 bases from V and 3 bases from J, with 13 bases between. The CDR3 runs 14 residues. In DNA, the CDR3 is TGTGCCAGCAGTAGCAGGGAGCTGCACACTGAAGCTTTCTTT. This sequence encodes CASSSRELHTEAFF.

This chain joins TRBV5-1 and TRBJ1-1, with 7 bases fitting TRBD1. This CDR3 spans 14 amino acids. V shed 4 bases, J shed 1 base, and the junction held 4 bases outside the gene matches. CDR1 SGHRS and CDR2 YFSETQ come from the germline V gene. CDR3 bases: TGCGCCAGCAGCAAGACAGGGACGAACACTGAAGCTTTCTTT. It specifies CASSKTGTNTEAFF.

This clone showed up many times. The chain uses TRBV5-6 and TRBJ2-5; D is possibly TRBD1 (6 bases). Germline V gene lookup returns CDR1 SGHDT and CDR2 YYEEEE. The CDR3 is made up of 15 amino acids. Between the trimmed V and J ends, which lost 4 bases and 2 bases, there was a span of 15 bases. The CDR3 loop is CASSRPRDTQETQYF. The CDR3 bases are TGTGCCAGCAGCCGCCCCCGGGACACTCAAGAGACCCAGTACTTC.

The sample holds a few counts of this clone. This chain links TRBV7-2 with TRBJ2-7; D gene uncertain. Germline CDR1 SGHTA, CDR2 FQGNSA. V was clipped by 5 bases and J by 0 bases, with 5 bases between them. CDR3 length equals 12 residues. The CDR3 DNA reads as TGTGCCAGCAGCCTGAACTCCTACGAGCAGTACTTC. Amino acids: CASSLNSYEQYF.

The genes are TRBV20-1 and TRBJ2-1, with 11 bases aligning to TRBD2. The CDR3 totals 17 residues. Trimming took 3 bases from V and 0 from J; bases not matched to a gene: 7. From germline, CDR1 is DFQATT and CDR2 SNEGSKA (reference sequence). Here the CDR3 DNA reads TGCAGTGCTAGGGGGACTAGCGGAGCATCCTCCTACAATGAGCAGTTCTTC. This codes for CSARGTSGASSYNEQFF.

This clone was seen at least ten times. This chain connects TRBV19 to TRBJ2-6, with D perhaps matching TRBD1 (6 bases). Germline V gene lookup returns CDR1 LNHDA and CDR2 SQIVND (reference sequence). The germline V and J ends were trimmed by 3 bases and 0 bases, with 24 bases remaining between them. CDR3 length: 21 residues. The CDR3 DNA is TGTGCCAGTAGTATTGCGGCCTTGTTACAGGGAGTTAGCTCTGGGGCCAACGTCCTGACTTTC. Protein: CASSIAALLQGVSSGANVLTF.

This clone was detected many times. Its ends do not fully match the called genes, so a read error is possible. The gene calls are TRBV20-1 and TRBJ2-7; 8 nucleotides match TRBD1. The germline CDR1 and CDR2 sequences are DFQATT and SNEGSKA (reference sequence). There are 13 residues in the CDR3. The CDR3 bases are TGCAGTGCCAGAGGACAGGGTAACTACGAGCAGTACTTC. Translating it yields CSARGQGNYEQYF.

This clone was seen many times. J is TRBJ2-2 and V is TRBV5-6, with D possibly matching TRBD1 (6 bases). From germline, CDR1 is SGHDT and CDR2 YYEEEE. The CDR3 is made up of 14 amino acids. The V and J ends lost 4 bases and 4 bases respectively, with 11 bases between them. The CDR3 DNA reads TGTGCCAGCAGCCCCATACAGGGCACCGGGGAGCTGTTTTTT. Translation: CASSPIQGTGELFF.

This clone came up many times. V usage is TRBV27 and J usage is TRBJ2-7; D possibly corresponds to TRBD1 (5 bases). CDR1 and CDR2 (germline): MNHEY, SMNVEV (reference sequence). V was cut by 3 bases and J by 3 bases, with 9 bases left in between. This CDR3 has 13 residues. The CDR3 loop is CASSFKQVYEQYF. The CDR3 DNA reads as TGTGCCAGCAGTTTTAAACAGGTCTACGAGCAGTACTTC.

This clone was detected many times. This rearrangement joins TRBV20-1 to TRBJ2-7; 7 nucleotides line up with TRBD1. The CDR3 contains 13 residues. Unmatched junction bases numbered 4, after V lost 4 bases and J lost 1 base. CDR1 DFQATT and CDR2 SNEGSKA come from the germline V gene (reference sequence). CDR3 residues: CSAIRGLSYEQYF. The CDR3 DNA reads TGCAGTGCTATAAGGGGGCTTTCCTACGAGCAGTACTTC.

This clone was recorded at least ten times. This same CDR3 is encoded by further DNA sequences in the sample. J is TRBJ1-5 and V is TRBV24-1; D is ambiguous. Germline CDR1 reads KGHDR; CDR2 reads SFDVKD. This CDR3 has 17 amino acids. V was clipped by 3 bases and J by 2 bases, with 16 bases between them. The CDR3 reads CATSDAKTWGGNQPQHF. CDR3 bases: TGTGCCACCAGTGATGCCAAAACTTGGGGAGGCAATCAGCCCCAGCATTTT.

This clone is categorized as medium-sized (0.01 to 0.1%). This rearrangement joins TRBV4-3 to TRBJ2-2; the D is unclear. The germline gives CDR1 LGHNA, CDR2 YSLEER. V was cut by 0 bases and J by 2 bases, with 10 bases left in between. The CDR3 covers 16 residues. CDR3 nucleotides: TGCGCCAGCAGCCAAGACCCAGCGACAAACACCGGGGAGCTGTTTTTT. This encodes CASSQDPATNTGELFF.

This clone appeared many times. The rearrangement links TRBV5-1 to TRBJ1-4; 9 nucleotides line up with TRBD1. CDR1 is SGHRS and CDR2 is YFSETQ in the germline V gene. CDR3 length: 15 amino acids. V lost 2 bases to trimming and J lost 7 bases; unmatched junction nucleotides: 6. The CDR3, as DNA: TGCGCCAGCAGCTTAACCGGGACAGGGAGTGAAAAACTGTTTTTT. Protein sequence: CASSLTGTGSEKLFF.

This clone was detected ten times or more. The chain carries TRBV28 and TRBJ2-5; TRBD2 agrees at 14 bases. Germline CDR1 and CDR2: MDHEN and SYDVKM. The CDR3 has 22 amino acids. The junction had 20 bases not matched to a gene; V was cut back by 1 base and J by 4 bases. CDR3 coding DNA: TGTGCCAGCAGTTTATACTTCTCGGGACTAGCGGGAGCCGGCCCCCGCGGAGAGACCCAGTACTTC. Its protein product is CASSLYFSGLAGAGPRGETQYF.

This clone has ten or more counts. The V call is TRBV12-3 or TRBV12-4, the J call TRBJ1-1; no clear D gene. This CDR3 is 13 amino acids long. Trimming pared 3 bases from V and 4 bases from J, leaving 9 bases between. CDR3 DNA: TGTGCCAGCAGTTTTAACAAGGGCACTGAAGCTTTCTTT. It is translated as CASSFNKGTEAFF.

This clone was counted at least ten times. The V and J genes are TRBV11-1 and TRBJ1-1; 9 bases align to TRBD1. The CDR3 has 16 amino acids. J was trimmed by 1 base and V by 6 bases; bases with no gene match: 9. From germline, CDR1 is SGHAT and CDR2 FQDESV (reference sequence). The DNA for the CDR3 is TGTGCCAGCAGTCCTACAGGGGGCTTTGCGAACACTGAAGCTTTCTTT. As protein: CASSPTGGFANTEAFF. Variable domain in full (rest from reference TRBV11-1 and TRBJ1-1): EAEVAQSPRYKITEKSQAVAFWCDPISGHATLYWYRQILGQGPELLVQFQDESVVDDSQLPKDRFSAERLKGVDSTLKIQPAELGDSAMYLCASSPTGGFANTEAFFGQGTRLTVV.

This clone was recorded many times. The rearrangement links TRBV4-3 to TRBJ2-3; 9 positions match TRBD2. Unmatched junction bases numbered 10, after V lost 0 bases and J lost 6 bases. The CDR3 sequence is 17 residues long. Germline CDR1 reads LGHNA; CDR2 reads YSLEER. CDR3 nucleotide sequence: TGCGCCAGCAGCCAAGATATAGGTAGCGGGAGATTGGATACGCAGTATTTT. The encoded protein is CASSQDIGSGRLDTQYF.

This clone was seen at least ten times. This chain joins TRBV7-2 and TRBJ2-3; D is unresolved. This CDR3 spans 13 amino acids. Trimming removed 5 bases from V and 2 bases from J, with 8 bases in between. The germline gives CDR1 SGHTA, CDR2 FQGNSA. The CDR3 region is CASSSRFTDTQYF. The DNA of the CDR3 is TGTGCCAGCAGCAGCAGGTTCACAGATACGCAGTATTTT.

This clone came up many times. The chain couples TRBV13 to TRBJ2-3, with unresolved D. CDR1 is PRHDT and CDR2 is FYEKMQ in the germline V gene (reference sequence). Trimming cost V 1 base and J 4 bases, with 3 bases left between them. The CDR3 sequence is 12 residues long. The CDR3 bases are TGTGCCAGCAGCTTAGAGGCAGATACGCAGTATTTT. This sequence encodes CASSLEADTQYF.

This clone was seen repeatedly, ten times or more. The chain joins TRBV13 to TRBJ1-5; weak D call: TRBD1 (5 bases). Germline loops: CDR1 PRHDT, CDR2 FYEKMQ (reference sequence). Trimming stripped 0 bases from V and 3 bases from J, with 9 bases between. The CDR3 is 15 amino acids. CDR3: CASSLGAGPNQPQHF. DNA of the CDR3: TGTGCCAGCAGCTTAGGCGCGGGACCCAATCAGCCCCAGCATTTT. Based on the CDR3 plus reference TRBV13 and TRBJ1-5, the full variable domain is AAGVIQSPRHLIKEKRETATLKCYPIPRHDTVYWYQQGPGQDPQFLISFYEKMQSDKGSIPDRFSAQQFSDYHSELNMSSLELGDSALYFCASSLGAGPNQPQHFGDGTRLSIL.

This sequence joins TRBV4-3 and TRBJ2-7, with 7 nucleotides matching TRBD2. From germline, CDR1 is LGHNA and CDR2 YSLEER. J gave up 0 bases and V 3 bases, and 8 bases lay outside the gene matches. The CDR3 covers 16 residues. CDR3 DNA sequence: TGCGCCAGCAGCCATCCTACCCGGGACTACTCCTACGAGCAGTACTTC. It specifies CASSHPTRDYSYEQYF.